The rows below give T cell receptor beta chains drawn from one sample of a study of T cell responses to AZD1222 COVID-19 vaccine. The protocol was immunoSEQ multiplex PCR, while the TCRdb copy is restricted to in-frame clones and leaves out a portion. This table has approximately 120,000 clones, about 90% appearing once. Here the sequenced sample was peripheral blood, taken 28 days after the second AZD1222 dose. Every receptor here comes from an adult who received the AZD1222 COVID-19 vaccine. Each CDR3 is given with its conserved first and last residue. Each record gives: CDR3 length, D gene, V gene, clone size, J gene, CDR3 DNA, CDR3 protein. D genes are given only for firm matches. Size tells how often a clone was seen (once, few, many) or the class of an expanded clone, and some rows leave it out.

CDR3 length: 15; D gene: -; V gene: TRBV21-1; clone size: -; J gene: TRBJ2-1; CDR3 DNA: TGTGCCAGCAGCAAAGGCCTTACCCGGGCCAATGAGCAGTTCTTC; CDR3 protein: CASSKGLTRANEQFF
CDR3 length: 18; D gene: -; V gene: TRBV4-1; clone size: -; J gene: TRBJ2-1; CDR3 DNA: TGCGCCAGCAGCCAAGCAGTAACTGTCAGGGGACTTCACGATGAGCAGTTCTTC; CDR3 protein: CASSQAVTVRGLHDEQFF
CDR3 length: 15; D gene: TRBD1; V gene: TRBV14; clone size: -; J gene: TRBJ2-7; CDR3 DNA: TGTGCCAGCAGCCAAGTGTTCAGGGGGCTCGGCGAGCAGTACTTC; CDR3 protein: CASSQVFRGLGEQYF
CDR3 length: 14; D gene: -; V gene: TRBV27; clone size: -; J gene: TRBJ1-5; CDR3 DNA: TGTGCCAGCAGTTTATGGGGGAGCAATCAGCCCCAGCATTTT; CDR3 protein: CASSLWGSNQPQHF
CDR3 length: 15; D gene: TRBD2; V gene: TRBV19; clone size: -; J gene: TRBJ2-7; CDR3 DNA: TGTGCCAGTAGTATCCCCGGGACTAGCTCCTACGAGCAGTACTTC; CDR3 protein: CASSIPGTSSYEQYF
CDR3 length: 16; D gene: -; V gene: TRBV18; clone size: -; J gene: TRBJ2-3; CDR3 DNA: TGTGCCAGCTCACCAGTAACAGCCCGGGGTACAGATACGCAGTATTTT; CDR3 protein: CASSPVTARGTDTQYF
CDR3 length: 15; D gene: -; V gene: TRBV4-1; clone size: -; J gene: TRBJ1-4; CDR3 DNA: TGCGCCAGCAGCCCTTTGGGGGCAGAAGGGGAAAAACTGTTTTTT; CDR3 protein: CASSPLGAEGEKLFF
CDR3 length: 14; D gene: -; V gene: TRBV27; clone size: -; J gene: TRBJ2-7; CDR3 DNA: TGTGCCAGCAGCAGCGCTAGGGTTTCCTACGAGCAGTACTTC; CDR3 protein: CASSSARVSYEQYF
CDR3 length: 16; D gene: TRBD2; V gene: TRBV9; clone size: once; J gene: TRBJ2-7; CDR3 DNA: TGTGCCAGCAGCCCCAGCCTAGCGGGGACGACCTACGAGCAGTACTTC; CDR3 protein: CASSPSLAGTTYEQYF
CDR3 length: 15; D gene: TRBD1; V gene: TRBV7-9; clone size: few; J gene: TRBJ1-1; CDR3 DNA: TGTGCCAGCAGCCCGCGGGACAGGGTCAACACTGAAGCTTTCTTT; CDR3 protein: CASSPRDRVNTEAFF
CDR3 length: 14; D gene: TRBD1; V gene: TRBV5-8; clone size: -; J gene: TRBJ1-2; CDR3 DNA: TGTGCCATTCTTACAGGGGGTAAGGACTATGGCTACACCTTC; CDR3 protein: CAILTGGKDYGYTF
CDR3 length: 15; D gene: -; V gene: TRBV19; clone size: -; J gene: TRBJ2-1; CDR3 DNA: TGTGCCAGTACCCGTACGGGTGACTACCCCAATGAGCAGTTCTTC; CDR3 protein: CASTRTGDYPNEQFF
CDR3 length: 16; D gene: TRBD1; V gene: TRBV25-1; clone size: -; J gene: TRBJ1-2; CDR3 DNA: TGTGCCAGCAGTGAATGGGGGGCAGGGGGCGGCTATGGCTACACCTTC; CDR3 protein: CASSEWGAGGGYGYTF
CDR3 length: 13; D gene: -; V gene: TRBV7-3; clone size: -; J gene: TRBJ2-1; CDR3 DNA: TGTGCCAGCAGCTTACGAGCGCGCAATGAGCAGTTCTTC; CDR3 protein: CASSLRARNEQFF
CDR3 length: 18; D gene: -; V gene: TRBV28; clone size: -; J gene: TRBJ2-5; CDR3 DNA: TGTGCCAGCAGTCTCCGCGGGTCCTCGGCGGCAGCGGTAGAGACCCAGTACTTC; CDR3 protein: CASSLRGSSAAAVETQYF
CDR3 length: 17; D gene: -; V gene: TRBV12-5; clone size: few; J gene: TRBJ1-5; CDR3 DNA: TGTGCTAGTGGTTTGGTAGGGGACCTTTCTGGCAATCAGCCCCAGCATTTT; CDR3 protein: CASGLVGDLSGNQPQHF
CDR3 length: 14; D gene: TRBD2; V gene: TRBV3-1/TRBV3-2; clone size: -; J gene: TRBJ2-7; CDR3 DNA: TGTGCCAGCAGCCAGCGGGAGGGAAGCTACGAGCAGTACTTC; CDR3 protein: CASSQREGSYEQYF
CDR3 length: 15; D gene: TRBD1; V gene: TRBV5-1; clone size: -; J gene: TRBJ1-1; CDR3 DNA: TGCGCCAGCAGCTCCCGACAGGGCCGATATGCTGAAGCTTTCTTT; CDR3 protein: CASSSRQGRYAEAFF
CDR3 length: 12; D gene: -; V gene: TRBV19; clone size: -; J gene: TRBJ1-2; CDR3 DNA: TGTGCCAGTAGTAGGGACGACTATGGCTACACCTTC; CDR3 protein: CASSRDDYGYTF
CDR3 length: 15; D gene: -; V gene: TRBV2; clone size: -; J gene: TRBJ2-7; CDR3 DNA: TGTGCCAGCAGTGAAGTGACAGGTGGGCTTGGGGAGCAGTACTTC; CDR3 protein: CASSEVTGGLGEQYF
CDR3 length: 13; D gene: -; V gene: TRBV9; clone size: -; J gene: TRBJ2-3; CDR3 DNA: TGTGCCAGCAGCACCCCGTTCACAGATACGCAGTATTTT; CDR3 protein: CASSTPFTDTQYF
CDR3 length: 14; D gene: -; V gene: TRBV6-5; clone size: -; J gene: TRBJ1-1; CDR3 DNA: TGTGCCAGCACCATAGGGTGGGAGAACACTGAAGCTTTCTTT; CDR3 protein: CASTIGWENTEAFF
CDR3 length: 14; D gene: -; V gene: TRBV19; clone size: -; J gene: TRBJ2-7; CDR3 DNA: TGTGCCAGCAACACAAACCGGGTATCCTACGAGCAGTACTTC; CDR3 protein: CASNTNRVSYEQYF
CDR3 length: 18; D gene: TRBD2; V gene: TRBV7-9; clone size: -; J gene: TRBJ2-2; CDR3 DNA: TGTGCCAGCAGCTCCCCCGAAGGGACTAGGTTCTACACCGGGGAGCTGTTTTTT; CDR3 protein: CASSSPEGTRFYTGELFF
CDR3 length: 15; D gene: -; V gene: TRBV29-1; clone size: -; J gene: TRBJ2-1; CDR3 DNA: TGCAGCGTTGAATTTAGTGGGGCTAGTCCAGGTGAGCAGTTCTTC; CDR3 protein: CSVEFSGASPGEQFF
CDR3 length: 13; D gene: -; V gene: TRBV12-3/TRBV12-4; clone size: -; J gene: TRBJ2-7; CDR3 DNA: TGTGCCAGCAGTTTTAGGGTCACCTACGAGCAGTACTTC; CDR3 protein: CASSFRVTYEQYF
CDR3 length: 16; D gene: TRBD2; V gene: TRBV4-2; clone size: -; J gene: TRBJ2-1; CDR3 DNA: TGTGCCAGCAGCCAAGAGGCTAGCGGGGGATACAATGAGCAGTTCTTC; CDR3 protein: CASSQEASGGYNEQFF
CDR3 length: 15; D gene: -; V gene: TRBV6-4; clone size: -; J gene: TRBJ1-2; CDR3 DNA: TGTGCCAGCAGTGACTCAGCGACAGGATTTAATGGCTACACCTTC; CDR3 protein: CASSDSATGFNGYTF
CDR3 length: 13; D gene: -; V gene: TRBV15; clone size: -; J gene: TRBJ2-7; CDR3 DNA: TGTGCCACCAGCAGCTCCGATTTCTACGAGCAGTACTTC; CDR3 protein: CATSSSDFYEQYF